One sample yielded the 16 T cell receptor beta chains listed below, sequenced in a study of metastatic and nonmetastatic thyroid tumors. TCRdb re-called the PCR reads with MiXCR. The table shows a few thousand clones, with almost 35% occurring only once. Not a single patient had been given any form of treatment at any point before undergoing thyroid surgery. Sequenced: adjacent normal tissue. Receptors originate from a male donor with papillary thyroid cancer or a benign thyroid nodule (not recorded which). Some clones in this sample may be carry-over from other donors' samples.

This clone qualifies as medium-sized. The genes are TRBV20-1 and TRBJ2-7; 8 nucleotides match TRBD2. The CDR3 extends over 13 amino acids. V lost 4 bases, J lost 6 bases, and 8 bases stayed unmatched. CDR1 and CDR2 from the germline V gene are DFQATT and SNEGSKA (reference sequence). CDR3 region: CSANSGIAGEQYF. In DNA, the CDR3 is TGCAGTGCTAATAGCGGGATCGCGGGCGAGCAGTACTTC.

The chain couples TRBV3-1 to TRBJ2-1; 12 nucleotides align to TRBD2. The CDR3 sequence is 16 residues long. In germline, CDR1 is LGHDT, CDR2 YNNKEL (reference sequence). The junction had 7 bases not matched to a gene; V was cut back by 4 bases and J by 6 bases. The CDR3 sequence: CASSPPGLAGFNEQFF. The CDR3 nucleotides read TGTGCCAGCAGCCCACCGGGACTAGCGGGCTTCAATGAGCAGTTCTTC.

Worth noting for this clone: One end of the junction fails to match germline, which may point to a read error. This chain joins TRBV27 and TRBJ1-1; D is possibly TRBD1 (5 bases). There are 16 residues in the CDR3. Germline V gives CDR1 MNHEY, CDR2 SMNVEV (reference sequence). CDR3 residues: CASSLLSGTVKTEGFF. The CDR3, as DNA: TGTGCCAGCAGTCTTTTGTCCGGGACTGTGAAGACTGAAGGTTTCTTT.

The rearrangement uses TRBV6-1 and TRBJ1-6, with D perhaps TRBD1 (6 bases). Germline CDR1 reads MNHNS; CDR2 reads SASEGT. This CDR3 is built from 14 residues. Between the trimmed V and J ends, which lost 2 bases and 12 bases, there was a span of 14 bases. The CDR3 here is CASSERGTSQPLHF. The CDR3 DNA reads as TGTGCCAGCAGTGAAAGGGGGACCTCTCAACCCCTCCACTTT.

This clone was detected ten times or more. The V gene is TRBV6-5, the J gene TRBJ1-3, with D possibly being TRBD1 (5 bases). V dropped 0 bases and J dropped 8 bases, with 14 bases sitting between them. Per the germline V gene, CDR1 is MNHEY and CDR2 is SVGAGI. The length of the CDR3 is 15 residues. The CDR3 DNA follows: TGTGCCAGCAGTTACTCGGGCCGGGGGGTAGACACCATATATTTT. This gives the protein CASSYSGRGVDTIYF.

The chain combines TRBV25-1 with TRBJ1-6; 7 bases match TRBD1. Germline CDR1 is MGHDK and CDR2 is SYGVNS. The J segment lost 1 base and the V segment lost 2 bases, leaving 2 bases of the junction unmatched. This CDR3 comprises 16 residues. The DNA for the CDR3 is TGTGCCAGCAGTGAACAGGGGGTATCCTATAATTCACCCCTCCACTTT. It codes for CASSEQGVSYNSPLHF.

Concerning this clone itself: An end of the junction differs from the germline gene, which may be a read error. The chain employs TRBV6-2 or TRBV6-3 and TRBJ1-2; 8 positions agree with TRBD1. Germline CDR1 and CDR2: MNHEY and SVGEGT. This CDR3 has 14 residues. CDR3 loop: CASNLDREDYGYTF. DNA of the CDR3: TGTGCTAGCAACCTGGACAGGGAGGACTATGGCTACACCTTC.

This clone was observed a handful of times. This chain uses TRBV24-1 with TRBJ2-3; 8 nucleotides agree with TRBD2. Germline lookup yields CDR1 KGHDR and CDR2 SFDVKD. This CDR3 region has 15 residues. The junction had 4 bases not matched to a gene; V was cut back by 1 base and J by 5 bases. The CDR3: CATSDFRAGGDTQYF. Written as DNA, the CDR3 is TGTGCCACCAGTGATTTTAGGGCGGGAGGAGATACGCAGTATTTT.

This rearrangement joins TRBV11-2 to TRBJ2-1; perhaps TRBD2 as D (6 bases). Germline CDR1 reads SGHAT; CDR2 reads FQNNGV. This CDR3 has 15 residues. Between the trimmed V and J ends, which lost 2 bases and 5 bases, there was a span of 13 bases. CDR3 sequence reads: CASSLPLASNNEQFF. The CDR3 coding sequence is TGTGCCAGCAGCTTACCTCTAGCGTCTAACAATGAGCAGTTCTTC.

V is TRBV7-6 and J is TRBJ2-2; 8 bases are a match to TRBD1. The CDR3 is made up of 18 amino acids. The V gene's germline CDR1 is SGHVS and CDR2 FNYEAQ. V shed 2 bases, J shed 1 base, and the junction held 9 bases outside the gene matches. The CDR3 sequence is CASSLTTHRGLNTGELFF. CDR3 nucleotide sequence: TGTGCCAGCAGCTTAACGACCCACAGGGGGTTGAACACCGGGGAGCTGTTTTTT.

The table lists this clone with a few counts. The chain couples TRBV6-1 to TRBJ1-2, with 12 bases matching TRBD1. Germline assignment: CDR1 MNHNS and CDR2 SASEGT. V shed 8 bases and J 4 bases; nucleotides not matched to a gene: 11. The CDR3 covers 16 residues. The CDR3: CASYFPGTGGSYGYTF. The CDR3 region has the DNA TGTGCCAGCTATTTCCCCGGGACAGGGGGCAGCTATGGCTACACCTTC.

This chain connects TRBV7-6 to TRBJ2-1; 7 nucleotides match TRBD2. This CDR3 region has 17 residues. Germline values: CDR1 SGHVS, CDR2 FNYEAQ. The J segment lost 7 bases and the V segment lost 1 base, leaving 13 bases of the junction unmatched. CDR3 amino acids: CASSLDVGRECGNEQFF. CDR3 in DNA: TGTGCCAGCAGCTTAGACGTCGGGCGGGAGTGTGGGAATGAGCAGTTCTTC. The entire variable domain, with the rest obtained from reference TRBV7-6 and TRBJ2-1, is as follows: GAGVSQSPRYKVTKRGQDVALRCDPISGHVSLYWYRQALGQGPEFLTYFNYEAQQDKSGLPNDRFSAERPEGSISTLTIQRTEQRDSAMYRCASSLDVGRECGNEQFFGPGTRLTVL.

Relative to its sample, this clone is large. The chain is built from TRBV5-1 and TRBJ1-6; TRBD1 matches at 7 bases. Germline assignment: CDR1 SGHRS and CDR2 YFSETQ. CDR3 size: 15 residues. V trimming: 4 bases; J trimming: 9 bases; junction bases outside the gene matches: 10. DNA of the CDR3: TGCGCCAGCAGCCCCGGACAGGTTTGGGGTTCACCCCTCCACTTT. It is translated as CASSPGQVWGSPLHF. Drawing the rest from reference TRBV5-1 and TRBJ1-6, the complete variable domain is KAGVTQTPRYLIKTRGQQVTLSCSPISGHRSVSWYQQTPGQGLQFLFEYFSETQRNKGNFPGRFSGRQFSNSRSEMNVSTLELGDSALYLCASSPGQVWGSPLHFGNGTRLTVT.

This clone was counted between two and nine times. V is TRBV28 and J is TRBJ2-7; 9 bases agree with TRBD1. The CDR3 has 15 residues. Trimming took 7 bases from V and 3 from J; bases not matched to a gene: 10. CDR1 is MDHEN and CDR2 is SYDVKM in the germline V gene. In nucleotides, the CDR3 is TGTGCCAGCACCCACCCGGGACAGGGCCTCTACGAGCAGTACTTC. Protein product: CASTHPGQGLYEQYF.

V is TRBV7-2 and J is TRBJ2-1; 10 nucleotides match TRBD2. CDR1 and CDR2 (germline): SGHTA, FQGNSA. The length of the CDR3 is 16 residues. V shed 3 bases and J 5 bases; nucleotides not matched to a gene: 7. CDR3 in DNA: TGTGCCAGCAGCTTCGCCTCTAGCGGGAGAGACAATGAGCAGTTCTTC. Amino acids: CASSFASSGRDNEQFF.

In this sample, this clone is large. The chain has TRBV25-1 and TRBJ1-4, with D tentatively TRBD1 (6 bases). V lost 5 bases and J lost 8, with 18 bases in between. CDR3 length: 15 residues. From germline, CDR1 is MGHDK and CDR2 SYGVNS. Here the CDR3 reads CASSLGTTGLEKLFF. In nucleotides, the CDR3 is TGTGCCAGCAGTCTAGGGACGACAGGCCTAGAAAAACTGTTTTTT.